This T cell receptor beta chain was captured in a study of blood T cell repertoires in COVID-19 (dated by TCRdb to 2020 to 2022). With regard to the full study: Samples covering the acute and convalescent phases of COVID-19 were provided by collaborators in the United States, Italy and Spain. The prospective study material was composed of cDNA or gDNA derived from T cells, B-cell-depleted T cells, or PBMCs. Deeply sampled blood TCRbeta repertoires from subjects exposed to, actively infected with, or recovered from COVID-19 were included in the dataset. A freely available public database, intended as a resource for researchers studying the immune response to SARS-CoV-2, is where the repertoires were released. Samples came from the ongoing ImmuneRACE study (first 160 participants) plus 1,254 subjects from 6 global collaborators. Sample metadata almost always included a de-identified subject ID, COVID-19 status, age in years and sex. HLA class I and class II types, where available, came from metadata supplied by the sample provider rather than from assay-based typing. The paper as a whole reports these results and caveats: The quantity of clinical and demographic metadata differed by source and by participant and was supplied without curation.

Regarding this clone: What antigen it recognizes has not been identified. There are no base qualities to consult, and no much larger clone falls within one base.

CDR1 and CDR2 (LGHDT, YNNKEL) derive from the germline V gene (reference sequence). The germline V end is reduced by 6 bases and the J end by 10 bases; junction bases left unmatched: 5. The CDR3, from cysteine to phenylalanine, totals 12 residues. Only the CDR3 portion is preserved as DNA: 36 bases, with reading frame beginning at the first base. Collaborating institutions collected whole blood in K2EDTA tubes following their own protocols. Collaborator samples were shipped for TCRbeta analysis as frozen whole blood, isolated PBMCs, or DNA extracted from either sample type. TCRbeta CDR3 regions were amplified from genomic DNA by means of the immunoSEQ Assay, a bias-controlled multiplex PCR. On the study's bioinformatics: Within the assay, amplification of reference gene primers was used to estimate how many nucleated cells each sample contained. Sequence reads were collapsed and filtered to measure the absolute abundance of every unique TCRbeta CDR3 rearrangement. Productive Simpson clonality was computed per sample as the square root of Simpson's diversity index over productive rearrangements. The source is immuneACCESS, and TCRdb retained only in-frame sequences with V and J called. Part of the clones is not carried over; for the studies checked, unresolved V genes explain less than half of this, and the remainder is unexplained. The V and J calls and the clone size are those of that table, but D and trimming were determined from the DNA. The sample yields about 140,000 clones; roughly four fifths were counted once. The ten largest clones take up around 13% of the sample.

This TCR derives from a man older than 75 with acute or convalescent COVID-19. The V and J segments used are TRBV3-1 (or the pseudogene TRBV3-2) and TRBJ1-1, with 10 bases matching TRBD1. The sample comprised peripheral blood. The nucleotide sequence is given as TGTGCCAGCAGGGGGACAGGGGTCGGAGCTTTCTTT. It encodes CASRGTGVGAFF.